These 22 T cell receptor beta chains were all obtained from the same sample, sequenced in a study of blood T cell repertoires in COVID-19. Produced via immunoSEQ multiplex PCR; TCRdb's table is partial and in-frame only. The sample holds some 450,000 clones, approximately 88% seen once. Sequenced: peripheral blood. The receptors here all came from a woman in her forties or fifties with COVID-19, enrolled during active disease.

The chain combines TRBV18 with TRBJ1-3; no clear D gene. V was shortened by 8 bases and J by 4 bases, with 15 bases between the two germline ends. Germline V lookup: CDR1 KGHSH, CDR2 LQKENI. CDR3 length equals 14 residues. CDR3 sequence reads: CASDKLPEGNTIYF. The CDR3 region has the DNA TGTGCCAGCGACAAACTCCCGGAAGGAAACACCATATATTTT.

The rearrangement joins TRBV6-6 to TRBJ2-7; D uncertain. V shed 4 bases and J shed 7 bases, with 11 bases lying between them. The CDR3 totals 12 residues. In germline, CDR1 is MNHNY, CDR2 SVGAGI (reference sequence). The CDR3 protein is CASSSSAPEQYF. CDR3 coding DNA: TGTGCCAGCAGTTCCTCGGCCCCAGAGCAGTACTTC.

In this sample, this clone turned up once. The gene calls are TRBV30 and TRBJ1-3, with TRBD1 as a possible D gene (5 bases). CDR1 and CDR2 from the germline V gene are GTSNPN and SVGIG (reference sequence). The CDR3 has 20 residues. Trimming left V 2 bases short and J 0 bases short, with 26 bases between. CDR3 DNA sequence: TGTGCCTGGAGTACCCTCATGGGGGGGAAAGTTACGTCCTCTGGAAACACCATATATTTT. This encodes CAWSTLMGGKVTSSGNTIYF. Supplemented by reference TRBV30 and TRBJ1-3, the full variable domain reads SQTIHQWPATLVQPVGSPLSLECTVEGTSNPNLYWYRQAAGRGLQLLFYSVGIGQISSEVPQNLSASRPQDRQFILSSKKLLLSDSGFYLCAWSTLMGGKVTSSGNTIYFGEGSWLTVV.

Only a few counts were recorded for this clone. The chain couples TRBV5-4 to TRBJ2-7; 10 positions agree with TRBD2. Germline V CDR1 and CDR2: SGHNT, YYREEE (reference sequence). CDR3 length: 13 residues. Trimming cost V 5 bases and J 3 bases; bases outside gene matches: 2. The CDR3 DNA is TGTGCCAGCAGGGTAGCGGGGGGCTACGAGCAGTACTTC. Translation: CASRVAGGYEQYF. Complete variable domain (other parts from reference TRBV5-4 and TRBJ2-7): ETGVTQSPTHLIKTRGQQVTLRCSSQSGHNTVSWYQQALGQGPQFIFQYYREEENGRGNFPPRFSGLQFPNYSSELNVNALELDDSALYLCASRVAGGYEQYFGPGTRLTVT.

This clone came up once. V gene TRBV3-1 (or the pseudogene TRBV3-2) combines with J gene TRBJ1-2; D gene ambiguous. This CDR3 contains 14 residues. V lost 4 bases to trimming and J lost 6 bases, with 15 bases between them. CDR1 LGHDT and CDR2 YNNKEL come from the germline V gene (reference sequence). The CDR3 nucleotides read TGTGCCAGCAGCCCCCCACAGTGGAATCATGGCTACACCTTC. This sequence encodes CASSPPQWNHGYTF.

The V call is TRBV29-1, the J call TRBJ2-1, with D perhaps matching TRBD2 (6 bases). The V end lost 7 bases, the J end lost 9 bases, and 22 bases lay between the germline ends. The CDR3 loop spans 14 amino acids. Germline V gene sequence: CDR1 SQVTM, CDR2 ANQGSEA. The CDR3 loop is CSAARDFATGEQFF. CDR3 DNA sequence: TGCAGCGCTGCCCGGGACTTTGCCACGGGTGAGCAGTTCTTC.

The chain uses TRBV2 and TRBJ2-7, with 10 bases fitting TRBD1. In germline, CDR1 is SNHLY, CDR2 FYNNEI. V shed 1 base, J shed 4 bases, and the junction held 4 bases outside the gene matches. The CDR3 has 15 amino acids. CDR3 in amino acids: CASSEGGQGGYEQYF. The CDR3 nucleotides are TGTGCCAGCAGTGAAGGAGGACAGGGGGGTTACGAGCAGTACTTC.

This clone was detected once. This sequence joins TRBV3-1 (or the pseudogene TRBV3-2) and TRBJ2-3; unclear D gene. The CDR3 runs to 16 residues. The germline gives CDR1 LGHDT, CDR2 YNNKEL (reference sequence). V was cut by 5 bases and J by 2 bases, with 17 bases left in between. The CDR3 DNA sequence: TGTGCCAGCAGCTCCCGTCGGCTGGGCCCCACAGATACGCAGTATTTT. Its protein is CASSSRRLGPTDTQYF.

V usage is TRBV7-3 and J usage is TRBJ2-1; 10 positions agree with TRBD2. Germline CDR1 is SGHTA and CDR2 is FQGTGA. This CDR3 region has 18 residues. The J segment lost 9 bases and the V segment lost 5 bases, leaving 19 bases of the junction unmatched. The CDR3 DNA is TGTGCCAGCAGCCCCCGGTTTAGCGGGGGGCACGACTCCTCTGAGCAGTTCTTC. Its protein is CASSPRFSGGHDSSEQFF.

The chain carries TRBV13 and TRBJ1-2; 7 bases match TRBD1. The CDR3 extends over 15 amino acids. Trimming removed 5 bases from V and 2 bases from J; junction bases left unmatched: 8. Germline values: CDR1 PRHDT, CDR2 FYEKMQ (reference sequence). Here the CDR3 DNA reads TGTGCCAGCAGCCCCAGACAGGGTAGGAACTATGGCTACACCTTC. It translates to CASSPRQGRNYGYTF.

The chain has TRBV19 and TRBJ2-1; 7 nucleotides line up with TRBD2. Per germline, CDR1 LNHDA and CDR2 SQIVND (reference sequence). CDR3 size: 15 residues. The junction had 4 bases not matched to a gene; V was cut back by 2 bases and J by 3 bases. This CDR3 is CASSIRAGIYNEQFF. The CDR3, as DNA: TGTGCCAGTAGTATAAGAGCGGGGATCTACAATGAGCAGTTCTTC.

The CDR3 is CASSPSRLAVSTDTQYF. Written as DNA, the CDR3 is TGCGCCAGCAGCCCTTCCAGACTAGCGGTCAGCACAGATACGCAGTATTTT. The chain uses TRBV4-1 and TRBJ2-3; TRBD2 agrees at 9 bases. This CDR3 region has 17 residues. Germline CDR1 and CDR2: MGHRA and YSYEKL. The V segment lost 4 bases and the J segment 0 bases; nucleotides outside the gene matches: 8.

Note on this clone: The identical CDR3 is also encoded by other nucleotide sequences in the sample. This CDR3 reads CASSVGTSGNTIYF. The CDR3 DNA reads as TGTGCCAGCAGCGTAGGCACTTCTGGAAACACCATATATTTT. The gene calls are TRBV9 and TRBJ1-3; D is undetermined. Germline values: CDR1 SGDLS, CDR2 YYNGEE. The CDR3 consists of 14 residues. The V and J ends lost 0 bases and 1 base respectively, with 5 bases between them. The entire variable domain, with the rest obtained from reference TRBV9 and TRBJ1-3, is as follows: DSGVTQTPKHLITATGQRVTLRCSPRSGDLSVYWYQQSLDQGLQFLIQYYNGEERAKGNILERFSAQQFPDLHSELNLSSLELGDSALYFCASSVGTSGNTIYFGEGSWLTVV.

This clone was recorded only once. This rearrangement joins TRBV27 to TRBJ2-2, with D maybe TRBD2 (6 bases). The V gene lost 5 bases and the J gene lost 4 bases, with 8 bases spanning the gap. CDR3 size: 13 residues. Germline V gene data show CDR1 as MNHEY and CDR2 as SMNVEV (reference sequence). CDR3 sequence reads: CASSREITGELFF. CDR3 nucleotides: TGTGCCAGCAGTCGGGAGATCACCGGGGAGCTGTTTTTT.

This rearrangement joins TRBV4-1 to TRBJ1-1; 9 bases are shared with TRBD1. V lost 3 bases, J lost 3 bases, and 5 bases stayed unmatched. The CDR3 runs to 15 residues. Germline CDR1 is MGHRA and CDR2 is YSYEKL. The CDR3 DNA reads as TGCGCCAGCAGCCATTGGGACAGGGACGACACTGAAGCTTTCTTT. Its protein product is CASSHWDRDDTEAFF.

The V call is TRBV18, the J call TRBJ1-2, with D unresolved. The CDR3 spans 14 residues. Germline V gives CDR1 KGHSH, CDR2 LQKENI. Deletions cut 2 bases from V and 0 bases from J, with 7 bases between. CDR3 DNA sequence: TGTGCCAGCTCACCATTCGGGGCTAACTATGGCTACACCTTC. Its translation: CASSPFGANYGYTF. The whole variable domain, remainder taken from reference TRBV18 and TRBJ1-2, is NAGVMQNPRHLVRRRGQEARLRCSPMKGHSHVYWYRQLPEEGLKFMVYLQKENIIDESGMPKERFSAEFPKEGPSILRIQQVVRGDSAAYFCASSPFGANYGYTFGSGTRLTVV.

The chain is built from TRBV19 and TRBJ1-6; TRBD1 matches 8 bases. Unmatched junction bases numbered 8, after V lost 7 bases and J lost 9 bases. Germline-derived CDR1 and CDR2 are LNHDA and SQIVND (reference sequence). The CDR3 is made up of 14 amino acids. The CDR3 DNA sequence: TGTGCCAGTATGGAAGGACAGGGCGGTTCACCCCTCCACTTT. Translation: CASMEGQGGSPLHF.

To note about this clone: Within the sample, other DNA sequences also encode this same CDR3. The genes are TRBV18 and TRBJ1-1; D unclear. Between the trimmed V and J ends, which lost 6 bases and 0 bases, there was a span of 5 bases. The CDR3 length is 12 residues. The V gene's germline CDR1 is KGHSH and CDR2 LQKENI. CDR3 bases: TGTGCCAGCTCCTCGGTGAACACTGAAGCTTTCTTT. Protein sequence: CASSSVNTEAFF.

CDR3 in amino acids: CASSVDDGSSYEQYF. CDR3 coding DNA: TGTGCCAGCAGCGTAGATGACGGGAGCTCCTACGAGCAGTACTTC. The gene calls are TRBV9 and TRBJ2-7; D might be TRBD2 (6 bases). Germline V lookup: CDR1 SGDLS, CDR2 YYNGEE. The CDR3 extends over 15 amino acids. Trimming removed 0 bases at V and 0 bases at J, with 10 bases between.

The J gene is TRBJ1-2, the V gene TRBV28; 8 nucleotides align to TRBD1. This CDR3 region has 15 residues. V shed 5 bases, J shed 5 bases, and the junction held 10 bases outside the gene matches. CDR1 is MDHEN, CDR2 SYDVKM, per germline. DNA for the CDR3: TGTGCCAGCAGTCCCGGGGACAGGTCGGGGTATGGCTACACCTTC. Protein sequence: CASSPGDRSGYGYTF.

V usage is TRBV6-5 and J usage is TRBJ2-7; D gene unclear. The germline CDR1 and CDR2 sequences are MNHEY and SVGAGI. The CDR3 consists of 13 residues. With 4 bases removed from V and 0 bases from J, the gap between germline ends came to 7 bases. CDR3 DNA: TGTGCCAGCAGTTTGACAACCTCCTACGAGCAGTACTTC. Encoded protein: CASSLTTSYEQYF.

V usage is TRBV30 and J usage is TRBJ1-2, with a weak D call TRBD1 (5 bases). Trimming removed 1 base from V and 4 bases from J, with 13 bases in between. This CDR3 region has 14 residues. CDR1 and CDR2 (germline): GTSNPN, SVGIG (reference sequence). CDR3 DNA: TGTGCCTGGAGTGAACGGGGGGGAATCTATGGCTACACCTTC. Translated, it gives CAWSERGGIYGYTF.